These 19 T cell receptor beta chains were sequenced from one sample in a study of T cells in Graves' hyperthyroidism and ophthalmopathy. From RNA transcripts, TCR beta CDR3 regions were amplified. A set of HTBI primers served as the primers for a first-round RT-PCR of the TCR CDR3. TCRdb fed the multiplex PCR reads into MiXCR, producing one record per CDR3 protein. There are about 380,000 distinct CDR3 sequences in the sample; roughly 12% occur only once, and around 20% lies in the top ten. Sequenced: blood. These receptor sequences come from a man aged 30 to 39 with Graves' hyperthyroidism that later progressed to Graves' ophthalmopathy.

The chain recombines TRBV25-1 with TRBJ2-1; D is possibly TRBD1 (5 bases). This CDR3 is 12 amino acids long. Trimming pared 0 bases from V and 12 bases from J, leaving 9 bases between. CDR1 is MGHDK and CDR2 is SYGVNS in the germline V gene. Written as DNA, the CDR3 is TGTGCCAGCAGTGAATACGCCCAGGGGCAGTTCTTC. This encodes CASSEYAQGQFF.

This clonotype was recorded a few times. The chain carries TRBV7-9 and TRBJ1-2, with unresolved D. V was cut by 3 bases and J by 4 bases, with 0 bases left in between. Germline V gives CDR1 SEHNR, CDR2 FQNEAQ (reference sequence). The CDR3 extends over 10 amino acids. The CDR3 nucleotides are TGTGCCAGCAGCTTCTATGGCTACACCTTC. Translating gives CASSFYGYTF.

This clonotype was seen more than once but under ten times. This chain connects TRBV19 to TRBJ2-7; D is undetermined. Trimming shortened V by 7 bases and J by 0 bases, and 16 bases separated the two germline ends. CDR3 length equals 15 residues. Germline CDR1 reads LNHDA; CDR2 reads SQIVND (reference sequence). This CDR3 reads CASTPTLLFSYEQYF. In nucleotides, the CDR3 is TGTGCCAGTACCCCTACCCTATTATTCTCCTACGAGCAGTACTTC.

This clonotype was picked up many times. The chain has TRBV27 and TRBJ1-2; 7 nucleotides line up with TRBD1. This CDR3 region has 14 residues. The ends lost 5 bases at V and 5 bases at J; junction bases unmatched: 8. The germline V gene has CDR1 MNHEY and CDR2 SMNVEV (reference sequence). The CDR3 sequence is CASSPEVRGYGYTF. CDR3 coding DNA: TGTGCCAGCAGTCCGGAGGTCAGGGGGTATGGCTACACCTTC.

This clonotype was observed a few times. This sequence joins TRBV5-1 and TRBJ2-2; no clear D. The CDR3 loop spans 14 amino acids. V lost 3 bases and J lost 2, with 8 bases in between. Germline lookup yields CDR1 SGHRS and CDR2 YFSETQ. The CDR3, as DNA: TGCGCCAGCAGCTGGGGTGACAACACCGGGGAGCTGTTTTTT. Its protein is CASSWGDNTGELFF. The whole variable domain, remainder taken from reference TRBV5-1 and TRBJ2-2, is KAGVTQTPRYLIKTRGQQVTLSCSPISGHRSVSWYQQTPGQGLQFLFEYFSETQRNKGNFPGRFSGRQFSNSRSEMNVSTLELGDSALYLCASSWGDNTGELFFGEGSRLTVL.

This clonotype showed up many times. V usage is TRBV4-1 and J usage is TRBJ2-7; TRBD1 aligns across 9 bases. The CDR3 extends over 19 amino acids. The germline gives CDR1 MGHRA, CDR2 YSYEKL. V lost 4 bases to trimming and J lost 2 bases; unmatched junction nucleotides: 18. CDR3 DNA sequence: TGCGCCAGCAGCCCAACCCTAACGGGACAGGGTAGTTTCACCTACGAGCAGTACTTC. This translates into CASSPTLTGQGSFTYEQYF.

In this sample, this clonotype turned up many times. The chain joins TRBV27 to TRBJ1-2, with D uncertain. The CDR3 totals 14 residues. Germline-derived CDR1 and CDR2 are MNHEY and SMNVEV (reference sequence). Trimming stripped 4 bases from V and 2 bases from J, with 11 bases between. This CDR3 is CASSSQRGNYGYTF. CDR3 in DNA: TGTGCCAGCAGTTCCCAGCGGGGAAACTATGGCTACACCTTC.

This clonotype was seen many times. The chain recombines TRBV10-3 with TRBJ1-4, with D unresolved. The ends were cut back, 4 bases at V and 6 bases at J, with 9 bases in the middle. The CDR3 runs 13 residues. Germline CDR1 is ENHRY and CDR2 is SYGVKD. CDR3 DNA sequence: TGTGCCATCAGTGTGGCAGGATATGAAAAACTGTTTTTT. This gives the protein CAISVAGYEKLFF.

At least ten counts were recorded for this clonotype. V usage is TRBV10-1 and J usage is TRBJ2-2; 11 bases fit TRBD1. V gave up 3 bases and J gave up 6 bases; unmatched junction bases: 3. The V gene's germline CDR1 is WNHNN and CDR2 SYGVQD (reference sequence). CDR3 length: 15 residues. The CDR3 loop is CASSDGGQGAGELFF. CDR3 sequence (DNA): TGCGCCAGCAGTGATGGGGGACAGGGGGCCGGGGAGCTGTTTTTT.

This clonotype was seen at least ten times. The chain recombines TRBV7-3 with TRBJ1-1; D not resolved. CDR1 SGHTA and CDR2 FQGTGA come from the germline V gene. The CDR3 has 13 residues. The V and J ends lost 5 bases and 1 base respectively, with 8 bases between them. Written as DNA, the CDR3 is TGTGCCAGCAGCATCTACGAGAACACTGAAGCTTTCTTT. Translation: CASSIYENTEAFF.

V and J are TRBV30 and TRBJ2-7; 7 bases are shared with TRBD1. The CDR3 is 14 residues long. V lost 1 base, J lost 6 bases, and 9 bases stayed unmatched. CDR1 GTSNPN and CDR2 SVGIG come from the germline V gene (reference sequence). The CDR3 here is CAWSATDRVGEQYF. CDR3 sequence (DNA): TGTGCCTGGAGTGCAACAGACAGGGTCGGCGAGCAGTACTTC.

On this clonotype: This may be a read error, as it is one base from a much larger clone. The rearrangement links TRBV12-3 or TRBV12-4 to TRBJ2-3, with 8 bases lining up with TRBD2. The CDR3 totals 15 residues. With 8 bases clipped from V and 3 bases from J, the junction kept 10 bases outside the gene matches. CDR3 loop: CASGGAGVVTDTQYF. In DNA, the CDR3 is TGTGCCAGCGGGGGAGCGGGGGTTGTGACAGATACGCAGTATTTT.

This clonotype was detected many times. The chain links TRBV15 to TRBJ1-4, with 8 bases fitting TRBD1. CDR3 length: 16 residues. CDR1 and CDR2 (germline): LNHNV, YYDKDF (reference sequence). V lost 0 bases and J lost 8; bases outside the gene matches: 8. CDR3 nucleotides: TGTGCCACCAGCAGAGATCTGGGGACAGGAGTAGAAAAACTGTTTTTT. Translating it yields CATSRDLGTGVEKLFF.

This clonotype was found many times. The V and J genes are TRBV5-1 and TRBJ2-3; TRBD1 matches at 7 bases. Germline CDR1 SGHRS, CDR2 YFSETQ. Trimming at V came to 4 bases and at J to 2 bases, leaving 4 bases not matched to a gene. CDR3 size: 14 residues. In DNA, the CDR3 is TGCGCCAGCAGCCCGGACAGGAACACAGATACGCAGTATTTT. This translates into CASSPDRNTDTQYF.

This chain uses TRBV6-1 with TRBJ1-6; D is undetermined. The CDR3 has 14 amino acids. CDR1 MNHNS and CDR2 SASEGT come from the germline V gene. V gave up 6 bases and J gave up 10 bases, with 16 bases separating them. CDR3 loop: CASSPGLAGSPLHF. DNA for the CDR3: TGTGCCAGCAGCCCTGGACTTGCCGGATCACCCCTCCACTTT.

This clonotype was observed many times. The chain employs TRBV5-1 and TRBJ1-2; TRBD1 matches 7 bases. The CDR3 totals 14 residues. J lost 6 bases, V lost 3 bases, and 8 bases had no gene match. Germline lookup yields CDR1 SGHRS and CDR2 YFSETQ. CDR3 coding DNA: TGCGCCAGCAGCTACACCGGGACAGAACATGGCTACACCTTC. Its protein is CASSYTGTEHGYTF.

This clonotype was counted many times. The chain employs TRBV12-5 and TRBJ2-3; 8 nucleotides match TRBD2. The CDR3 is made up of 15 amino acids. In germline, CDR1 is LGHNT, CDR2 FRNRAP. With 5 bases clipped from V and 6 bases from J, the junction kept 10 bases outside the gene matches. CDR3 sequence: CASGLREGRRDTQYF. CDR3 DNA sequence: TGTGCTAGTGGTCTCCGGGAGGGCCGACGGGATACGCAGTATTTT.

This clonotype was counted at least ten times. The chain recombines TRBV27 with TRBJ1-6, with 8 bases lining up with TRBD1. Trimming removed 1 base from V and 6 bases from J; junction bases left unmatched: 17. This CDR3 is built from 20 residues. CDR1 is MNHEY and CDR2 is SMNVEV in the germline V gene (reference sequence). The CDR3 spells CASSLYSQLQGDRGNSPLHF. The CDR3 bases are TGTGCCAGCAGTTTATATTCGCAATTACAGGGGGATAGGGGTAATTCACCCCTCCACTTT.

This clonotype showed up many times. This chain joins TRBV7-2 and TRBJ2-1; D unclear. Deletions cut 3 bases from V and 4 bases from J, with 16 bases between. This CDR3 region has 16 residues. Germline V gene sequence: CDR1 SGHTA, CDR2 FQGNSA. This CDR3 reads CASSFTWVLKYNEQFF. The CDR3 DNA follows: TGTGCCAGCAGCTTTACTTGGGTCCTCAAATACAATGAGCAGTTCTTC.